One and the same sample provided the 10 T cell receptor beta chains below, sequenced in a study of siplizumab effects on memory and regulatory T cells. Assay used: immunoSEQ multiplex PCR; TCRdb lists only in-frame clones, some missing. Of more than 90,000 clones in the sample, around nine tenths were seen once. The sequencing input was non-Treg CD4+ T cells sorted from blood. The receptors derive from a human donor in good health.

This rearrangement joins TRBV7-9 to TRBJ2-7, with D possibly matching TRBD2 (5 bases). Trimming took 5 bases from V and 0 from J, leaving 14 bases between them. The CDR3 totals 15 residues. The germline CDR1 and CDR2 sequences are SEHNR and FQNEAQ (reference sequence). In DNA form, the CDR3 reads TGTGCCAGCAGCGAAAGTCCGGGGAACTCCTACGAGCAGTACTTC. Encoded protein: CASSESPGNSYEQYF. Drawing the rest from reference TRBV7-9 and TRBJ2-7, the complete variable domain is DTGVSQNPRHKITKRGQNVTFRCDPISEHNRLYWYRQTLGQGPEFLTYFQNEAQLEKSRLLSDRFSAERPKGSFSTLEIQRTEQGDSAMYLCASSESPGNSYEQYFGPGTRLTVT.

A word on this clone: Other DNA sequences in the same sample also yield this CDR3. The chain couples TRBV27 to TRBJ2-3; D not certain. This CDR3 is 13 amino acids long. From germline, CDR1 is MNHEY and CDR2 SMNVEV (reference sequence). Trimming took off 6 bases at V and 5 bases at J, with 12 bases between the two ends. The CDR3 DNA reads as TGTGCCAGCAGGAGACAAGGTATAGATACGCAGTATTTT. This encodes CASRRQGIDTQYF.

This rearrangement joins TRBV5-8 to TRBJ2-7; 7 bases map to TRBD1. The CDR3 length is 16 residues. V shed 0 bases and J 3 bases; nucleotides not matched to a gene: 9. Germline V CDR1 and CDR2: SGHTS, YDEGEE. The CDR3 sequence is CASSLGPGQMVYEQYF. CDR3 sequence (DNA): TGTGCCAGCAGCTTGGGGCCGGGACAGATGGTCTACGAGCAGTACTTC.

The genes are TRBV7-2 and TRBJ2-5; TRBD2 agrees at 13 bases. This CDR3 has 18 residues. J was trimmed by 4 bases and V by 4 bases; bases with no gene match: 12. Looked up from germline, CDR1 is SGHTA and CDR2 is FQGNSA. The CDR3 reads CASSSIVGTSGTGETQYF. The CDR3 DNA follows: TGTGCCAGCAGCTCCATCGTCGGGACTAGCGGGACGGGAGAGACCCAGTACTTC.

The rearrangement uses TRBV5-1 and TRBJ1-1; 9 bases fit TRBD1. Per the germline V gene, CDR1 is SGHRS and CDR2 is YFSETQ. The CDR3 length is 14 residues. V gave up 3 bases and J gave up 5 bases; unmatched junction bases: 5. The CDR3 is CASSSGQGSTEAFF. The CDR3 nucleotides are TGCGCCAGCAGCTCGGGACAGGGATCAACTGAAGCTTTCTTT.

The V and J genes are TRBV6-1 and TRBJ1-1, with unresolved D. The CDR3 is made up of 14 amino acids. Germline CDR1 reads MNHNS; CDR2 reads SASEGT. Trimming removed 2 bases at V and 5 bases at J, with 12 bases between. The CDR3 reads CASSELELGTEAFF. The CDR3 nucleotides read TGTGCCAGCAGTGAACTTGAGTTGGGAACTGAAGCTTTCTTT.

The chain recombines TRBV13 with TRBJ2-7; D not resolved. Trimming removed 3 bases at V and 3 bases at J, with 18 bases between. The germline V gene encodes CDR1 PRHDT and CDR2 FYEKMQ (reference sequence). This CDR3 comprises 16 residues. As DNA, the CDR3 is TGTGCCAGCAGCTTCTTTTCTCATCGGTACAACTACGAGCAGTACTTC. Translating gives CASSFFSHRYNYEQYF.

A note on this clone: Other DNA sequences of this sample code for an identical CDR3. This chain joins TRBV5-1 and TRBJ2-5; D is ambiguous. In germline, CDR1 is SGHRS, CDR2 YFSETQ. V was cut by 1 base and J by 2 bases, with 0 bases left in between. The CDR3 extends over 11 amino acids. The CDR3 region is CASSLQETQYF. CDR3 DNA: TGCGCCAGCAGCTTGCAAGAGACCCAGTACTTC. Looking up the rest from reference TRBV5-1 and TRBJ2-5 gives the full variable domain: KAGVTQTPRYLIKTRGQQVTLSCSPISGHRSVSWYQQTPGQGLQFLFEYFSETQRNKGNFPGRFSGRQFSNSRSEMNVSTLELGDSALYLCASSLQETQYFGPGTRLLVL.

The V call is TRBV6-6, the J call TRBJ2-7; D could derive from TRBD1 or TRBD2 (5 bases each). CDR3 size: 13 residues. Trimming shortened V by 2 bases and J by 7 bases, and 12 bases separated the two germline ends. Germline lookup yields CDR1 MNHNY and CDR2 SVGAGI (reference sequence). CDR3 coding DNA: TGTGCCAGCAGTTACGCAGGGACCTGGGAGCAGTACTTC. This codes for CASSYAGTWEQYF.

The CDR3 nucleotides read TGCGCCAGCAGCCAAGATTTAGCTAGTAGGCAGTTCTTC. It encodes CASSQDLASRQFF. J is TRBJ2-1 and V is TRBV4-1; D unclear. V was trimmed by 0 bases and J by 12 bases, leaving 12 bases between them. CDR1 and CDR2 (germline): MGHRA, YSYEKL. This CDR3 has 13 amino acids.